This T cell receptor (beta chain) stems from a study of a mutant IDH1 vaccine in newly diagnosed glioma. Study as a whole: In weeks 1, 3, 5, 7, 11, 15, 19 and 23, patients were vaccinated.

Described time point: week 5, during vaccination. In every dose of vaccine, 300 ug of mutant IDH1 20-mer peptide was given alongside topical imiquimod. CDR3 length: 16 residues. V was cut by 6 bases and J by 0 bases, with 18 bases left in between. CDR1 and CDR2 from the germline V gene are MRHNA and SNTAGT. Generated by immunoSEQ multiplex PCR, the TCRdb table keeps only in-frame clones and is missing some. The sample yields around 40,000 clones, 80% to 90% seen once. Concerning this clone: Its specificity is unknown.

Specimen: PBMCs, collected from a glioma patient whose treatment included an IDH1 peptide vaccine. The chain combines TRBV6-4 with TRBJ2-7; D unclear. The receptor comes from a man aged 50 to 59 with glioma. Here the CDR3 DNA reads TGTGCCAGCAGCCCCATTATAATATTGGGCTCCTACGAGCAGTACTTC. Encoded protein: CASSPIIILGSYEQYF.